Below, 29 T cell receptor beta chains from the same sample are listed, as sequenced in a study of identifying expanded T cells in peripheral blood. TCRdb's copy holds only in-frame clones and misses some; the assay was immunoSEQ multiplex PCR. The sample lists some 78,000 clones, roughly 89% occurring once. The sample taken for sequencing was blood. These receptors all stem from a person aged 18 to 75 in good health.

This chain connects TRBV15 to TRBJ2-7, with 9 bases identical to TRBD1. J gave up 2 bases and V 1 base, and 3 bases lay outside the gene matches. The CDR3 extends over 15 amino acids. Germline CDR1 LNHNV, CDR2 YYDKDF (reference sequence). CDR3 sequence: CATSRGTGETYEQYF. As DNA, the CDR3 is TGTGCCACCAGCAGAGGGACAGGGGAGACCTACGAGCAGTACTTC.

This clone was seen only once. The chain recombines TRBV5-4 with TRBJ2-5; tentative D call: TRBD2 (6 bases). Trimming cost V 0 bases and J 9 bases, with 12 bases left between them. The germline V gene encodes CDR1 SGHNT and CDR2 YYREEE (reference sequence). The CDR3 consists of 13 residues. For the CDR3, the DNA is TGTGCCAGCAGCTTGGCTCCACCGGGGGCCCAGTACTTC. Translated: CASSLAPPGAQYF.

The CDR3 loop is CASSSAGAFF. The CDR3 nucleotides read TGTGCCAGCAGTTCAGCGGGGGCTTTCTTT. The genes are TRBV6-6 and TRBJ1-1; D is unclear. This CDR3 is 10 amino acids long. CDR1 MNHNY and CDR2 SVGAGI come from the germline V gene (reference sequence). Deletions cut 4 bases from V and 11 bases from J, with 8 bases between.

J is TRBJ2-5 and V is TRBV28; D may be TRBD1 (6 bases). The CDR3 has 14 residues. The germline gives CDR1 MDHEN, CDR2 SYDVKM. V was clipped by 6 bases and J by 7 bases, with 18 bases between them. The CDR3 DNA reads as TGTGCCAGCAGGCCCGGGACATCCGGTTGGACCCAGTACTTC. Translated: CASRPGTSGWTQYF.

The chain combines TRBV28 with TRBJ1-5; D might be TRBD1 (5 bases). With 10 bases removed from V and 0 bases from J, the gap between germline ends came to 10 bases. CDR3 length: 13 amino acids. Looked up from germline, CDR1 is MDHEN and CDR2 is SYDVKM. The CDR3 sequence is CAIRGYSNQPQHF. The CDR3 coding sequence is TGTGCCATCCGGGGGTATAGCAATCAGCCCCAGCATTTT.

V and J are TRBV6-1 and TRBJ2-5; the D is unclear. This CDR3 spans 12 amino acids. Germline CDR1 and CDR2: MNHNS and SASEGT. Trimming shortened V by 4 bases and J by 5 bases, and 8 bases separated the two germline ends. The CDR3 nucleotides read TGTGCCAGCAGTGGGCTAGTGGAGACCCAGTACTTC. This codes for CASSGLVETQYF.

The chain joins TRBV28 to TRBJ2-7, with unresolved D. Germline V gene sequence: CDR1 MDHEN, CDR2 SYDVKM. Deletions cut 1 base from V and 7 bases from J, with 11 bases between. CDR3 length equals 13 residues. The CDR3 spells CASSLSAIREQYF. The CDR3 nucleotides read TGTGCCAGCAGTTTATCGGCGATACGGGAGCAGTACTTC. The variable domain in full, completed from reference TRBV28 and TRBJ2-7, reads DVKVTQSSRYLVKRTGEKVFLECVQDMDHENMFWYRQDPGLGLRLIYFSYDVKMKEKGDIPEGYSVSREKKERFSLILESASTNQTSMYLCASSLSAIREQYFGPGTRLTVT.

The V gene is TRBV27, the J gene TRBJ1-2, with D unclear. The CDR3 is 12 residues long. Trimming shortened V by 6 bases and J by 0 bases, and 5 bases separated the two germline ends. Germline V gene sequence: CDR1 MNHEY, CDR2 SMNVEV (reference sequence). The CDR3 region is CASSRANYGYTF. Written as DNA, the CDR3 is TGTGCCAGCAGCCGAGCTAACTATGGCTACACCTTC.

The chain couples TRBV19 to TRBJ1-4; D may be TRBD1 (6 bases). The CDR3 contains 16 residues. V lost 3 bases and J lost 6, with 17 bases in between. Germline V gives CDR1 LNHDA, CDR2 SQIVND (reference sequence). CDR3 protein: CASSIGGTPADEKLFF. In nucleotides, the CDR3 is TGTGCCAGTAGTATTGGAGGGACACCGGCCGATGAAAAACTGTTTTTT.

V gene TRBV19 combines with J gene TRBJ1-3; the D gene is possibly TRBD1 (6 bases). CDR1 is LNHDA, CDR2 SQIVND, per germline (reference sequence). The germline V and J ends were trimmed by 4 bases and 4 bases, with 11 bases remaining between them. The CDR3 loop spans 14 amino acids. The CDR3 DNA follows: TGTGCCAGTAGTAGGGGGGCGCCCGGAAACACCATATATTTT. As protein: CASSRGAPGNTIYF. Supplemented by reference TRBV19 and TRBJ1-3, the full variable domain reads DGGITQSPKYLFRKEGQNVTLSCEQNLNHDAMYWYRQDPGQGLRLIYYSQIVNDFQKGDIAEGYSVSREKKESFPLTVTSAQKNPTAFYLCASSRGAPGNTIYFGEGSWLTVV.

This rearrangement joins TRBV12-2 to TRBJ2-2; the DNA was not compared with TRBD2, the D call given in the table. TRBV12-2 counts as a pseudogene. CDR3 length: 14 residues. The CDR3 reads CASRLIWGAGELFF. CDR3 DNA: TGTGCAAGTCGCCTCATATGGGGGGCCGGGGAGCTGTTTTTT.

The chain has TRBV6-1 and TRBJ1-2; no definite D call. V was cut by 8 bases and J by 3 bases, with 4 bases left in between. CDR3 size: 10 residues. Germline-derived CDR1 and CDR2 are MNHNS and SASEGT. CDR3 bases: TGTGCCAGCGGCGACTATGGCTACACCTTC. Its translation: CASGDYGYTF.

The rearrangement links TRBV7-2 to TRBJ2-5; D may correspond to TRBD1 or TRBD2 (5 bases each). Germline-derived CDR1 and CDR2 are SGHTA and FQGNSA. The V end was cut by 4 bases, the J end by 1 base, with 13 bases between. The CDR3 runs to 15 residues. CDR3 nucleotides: TGTGCCAGCAGCTCCACGAGAGGGACCCAAGAGACCCAGTACTTC. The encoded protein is CASSSTRGTQETQYF.

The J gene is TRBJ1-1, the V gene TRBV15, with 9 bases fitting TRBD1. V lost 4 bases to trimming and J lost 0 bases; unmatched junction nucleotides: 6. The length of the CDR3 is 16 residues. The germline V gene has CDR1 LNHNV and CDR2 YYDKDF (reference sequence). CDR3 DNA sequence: TGTGCCACCAGCAAGGGACAGGGCTTTTTGAACACTGAAGCTTTCTTT. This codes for CATSKGQGFLNTEAFF.

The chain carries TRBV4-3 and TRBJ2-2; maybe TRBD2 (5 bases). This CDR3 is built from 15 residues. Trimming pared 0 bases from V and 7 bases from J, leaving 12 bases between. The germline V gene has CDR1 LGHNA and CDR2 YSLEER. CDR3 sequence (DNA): TGCGCCAGCAGCCAAGAATCAGCTGCGGGCGGGGAGCTGTTTTTT. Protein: CASSQESAAGGELFF.

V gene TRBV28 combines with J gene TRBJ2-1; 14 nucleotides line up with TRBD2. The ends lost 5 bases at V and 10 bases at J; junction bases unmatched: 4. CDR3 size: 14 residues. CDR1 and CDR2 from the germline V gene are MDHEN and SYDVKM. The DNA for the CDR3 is TGTGCCAGCAGTACGGGACTAGCGGGAGACGAGCAGTTCTTC. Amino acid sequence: CASSTGLAGDEQFF. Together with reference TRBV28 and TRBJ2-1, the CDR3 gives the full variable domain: DVKVTQSSRYLVKRTGEKVFLECVQDMDHENMFWYRQDPGLGLRLIYFSYDVKMKEKGDIPEGYSVSREKKERFSLILESASTNQTSMYLCASSTGLAGDEQFFGPGTRLTVL.

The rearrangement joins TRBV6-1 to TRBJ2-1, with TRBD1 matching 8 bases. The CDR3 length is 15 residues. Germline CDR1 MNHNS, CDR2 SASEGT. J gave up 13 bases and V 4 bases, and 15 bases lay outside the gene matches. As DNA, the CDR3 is TGTGCCAGCAGTGGCGAGGGACAGGCCTCGGGGGATCAGTTCTTC. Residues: CASSGEGQASGDQFF.

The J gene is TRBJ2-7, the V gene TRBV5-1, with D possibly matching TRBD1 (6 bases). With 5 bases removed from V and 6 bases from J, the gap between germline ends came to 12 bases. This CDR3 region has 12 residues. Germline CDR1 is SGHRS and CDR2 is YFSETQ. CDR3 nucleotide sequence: TGCGCCAGCAGGGAGTTAGGGGGCGAGCAGTACTTC. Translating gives CASRELGGEQYF.

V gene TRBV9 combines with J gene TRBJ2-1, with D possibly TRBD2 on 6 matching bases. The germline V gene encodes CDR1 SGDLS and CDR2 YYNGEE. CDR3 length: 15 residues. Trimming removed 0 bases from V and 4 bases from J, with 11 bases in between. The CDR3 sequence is CASSVDGGMYNEQFF. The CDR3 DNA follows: TGTGCCAGCAGCGTAGACGGCGGGATGTACAATGAGCAGTTCTTC.

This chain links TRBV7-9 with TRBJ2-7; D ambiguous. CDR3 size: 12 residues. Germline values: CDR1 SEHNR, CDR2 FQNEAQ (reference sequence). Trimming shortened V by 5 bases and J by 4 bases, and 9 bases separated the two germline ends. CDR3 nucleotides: TGTGCCAGCAGCCAGATAGCTTACGAGCAGTACTTC. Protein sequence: CASSQIAYEQYF.

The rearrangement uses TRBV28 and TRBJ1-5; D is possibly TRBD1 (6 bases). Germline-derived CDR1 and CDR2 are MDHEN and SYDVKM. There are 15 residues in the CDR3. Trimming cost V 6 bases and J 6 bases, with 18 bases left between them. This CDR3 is CASRSSGGPGQPQHF. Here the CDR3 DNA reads TGTGCCAGCAGATCCTCCGGGGGGCCGGGTCAGCCCCAGCATTTT. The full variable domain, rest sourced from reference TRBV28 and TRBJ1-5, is DVKVTQSSRYLVKRTGEKVFLECVQDMDHENMFWYRQDPGLGLRLIYFSYDVKMKEKGDIPEGYSVSREKKERFSLILESASTNQTSMYLCASRSSGGPGQPQHFGDGTRLSIL.

The CDR3 DNA reads as TGTGCCATCAGTGATGGTGTGACGGCCCAGTACTTC. Protein sequence: CAISDGVTAQYF. The gene calls are TRBV10-3 and TRBJ2-5, with D hard to call. The ends were cut back, 3 bases at V and 9 bases at J, with 11 bases in the middle. Germline CDR1 and CDR2: ENHRY and SYGVKD. CDR3 size: 12 residues.

The CDR3 sequence is CASSLEPGLANIQYF. In nucleotides, the CDR3 is TGCGCCAGCAGCTTGGAACCGGGACTAGCAAACATTCAGTACTTC. The rearrangement uses TRBV5-1 and TRBJ2-4; 9 nucleotides align to TRBD2. The germline CDR1 and CDR2 sequences are SGHRS and YFSETQ. The CDR3 is 15 amino acids. J gave up 6 bases and V 0 bases, and 4 bases lay outside the gene matches.

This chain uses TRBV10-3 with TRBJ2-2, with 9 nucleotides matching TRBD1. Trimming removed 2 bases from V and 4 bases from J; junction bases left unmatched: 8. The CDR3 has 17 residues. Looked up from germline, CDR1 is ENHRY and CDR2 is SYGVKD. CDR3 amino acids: CAISEPGTGPITGELFF. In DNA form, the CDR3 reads TGTGCCATCAGTGAGCCCGGGACAGGGCCCATCACCGGGGAGCTGTTTTTT.

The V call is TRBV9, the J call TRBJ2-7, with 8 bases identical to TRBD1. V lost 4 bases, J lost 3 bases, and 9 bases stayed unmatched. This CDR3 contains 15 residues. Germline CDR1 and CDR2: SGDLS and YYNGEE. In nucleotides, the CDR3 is TGTGCCAGCAGCCTCTCCCCCGGGACAGGCTACGAGCAGTACTTC. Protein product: CASSLSPGTGYEQYF.

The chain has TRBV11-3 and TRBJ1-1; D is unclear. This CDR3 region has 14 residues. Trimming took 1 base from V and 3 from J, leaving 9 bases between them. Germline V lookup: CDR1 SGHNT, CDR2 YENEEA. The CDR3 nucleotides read TGTGCCAGCAGCTTAGGAAGGCTGGACACTGAAGCTTTCTTT. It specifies CASSLGRLDTEAFF.

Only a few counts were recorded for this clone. CDR3 loop: CASRGENNEQFF. CDR3 DNA: TGTGCCAGCAGGGGCGAGAACAATGAGCAGTTCTTC. The J gene is TRBJ2-1, the V gene TRBV28; D uncertain. Germline lookup yields CDR1 MDHEN and CDR2 SYDVKM. V was cut by 6 bases and J by 5 bases, with 8 bases left in between. This CDR3 contains 12 residues.

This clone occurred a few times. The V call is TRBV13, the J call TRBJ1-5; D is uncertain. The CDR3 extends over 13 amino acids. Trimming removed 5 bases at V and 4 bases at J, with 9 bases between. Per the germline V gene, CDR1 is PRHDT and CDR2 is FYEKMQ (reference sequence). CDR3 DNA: TGTGCCAGCAGCGCCCAGGTAAATCAGCCCCAGCATTTT. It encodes CASSAQVNQPQHF.

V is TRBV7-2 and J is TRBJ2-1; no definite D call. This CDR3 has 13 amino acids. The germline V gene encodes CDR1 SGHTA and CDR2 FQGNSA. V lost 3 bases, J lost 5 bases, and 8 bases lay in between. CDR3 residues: CASSFSTNNEQFF. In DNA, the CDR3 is TGTGCCAGCAGCTTTAGTACTAACAATGAGCAGTTCTTC.